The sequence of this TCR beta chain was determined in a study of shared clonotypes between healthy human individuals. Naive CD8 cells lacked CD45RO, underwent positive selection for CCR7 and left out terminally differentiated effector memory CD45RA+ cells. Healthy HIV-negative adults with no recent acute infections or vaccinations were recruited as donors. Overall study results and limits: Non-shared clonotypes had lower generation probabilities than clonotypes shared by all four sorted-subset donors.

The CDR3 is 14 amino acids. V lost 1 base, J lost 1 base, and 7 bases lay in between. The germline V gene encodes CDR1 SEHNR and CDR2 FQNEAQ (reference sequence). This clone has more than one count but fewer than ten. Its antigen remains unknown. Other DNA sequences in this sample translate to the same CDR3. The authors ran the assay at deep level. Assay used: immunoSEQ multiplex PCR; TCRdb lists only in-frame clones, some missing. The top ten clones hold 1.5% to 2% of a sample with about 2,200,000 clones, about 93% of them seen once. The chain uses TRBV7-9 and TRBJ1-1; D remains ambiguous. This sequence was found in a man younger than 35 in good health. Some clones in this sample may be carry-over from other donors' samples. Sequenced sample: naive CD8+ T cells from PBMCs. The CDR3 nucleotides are TGTGCCAGCAGCTTAGTACGGTCGAACACTGAAGCTTTCTTT. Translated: CASSLVRSNTEAFF.